This entry lists 27 T cell receptor beta chains sequenced from one sample in a study of CD8 T cells in Susac syndrome. An input of about 0.45 to 1 ug of RNA was subjected to reverse transcription using random hexamers. MiXCR, applied by TCRdb to the immunoSEQ multiplex PCR reads, yields one record per CDR3 protein. The profile shows fewer than 350,000 distinct CDR3 sequences, roughly 94% of them singletons. The sequencing sample was made of CD4+ T cells from PBMCs. Receptors were obtained from a human donor with multiple sclerosis.

In its sample, this clonotype was seen once. V usage is TRBV7-9 and J usage is TRBJ1-1; TRBD1 might be the D (5 bases). Germline V gene lookup returns CDR1 SEHNR and CDR2 FQNEAQ (reference sequence). The CDR3 contains 14 residues. Between the trimmed V and J ends, which lost 5 bases and 4 bases, there was a span of 14 bases. As DNA, the CDR3 is TGTGCCAGCAGCCCTGCTCGAGGGGTCACTGAAGCTTTCTTT. Its protein is CASSPARGVTEAFF.

The CDR3 is CATSLGGRQFF. In nucleotides, the CDR3 is TGTGCCACCAGTCTCGGAGGGCGACAGTTCTTC. The chain uses TRBV24-1 and TRBJ2-1; TRBD2 might be the D (6 bases). The V end lost 6 bases, the J end lost 13 bases, and 12 bases lay between the germline ends. This CDR3 spans 11 amino acids. Germline CDR1 and CDR2: KGHDR and SFDVKD.

V and J are TRBV6-6 and TRBJ1-5; D might be TRBD1 (6 bases). The V end lost 4 bases, the J end lost 6 bases, and 13 bases lay between the germline ends. This CDR3 has 14 residues. Germline V lookup: CDR1 MNHNY, CDR2 SVGAGI (reference sequence). The CDR3 protein is CASSFSSGAQPQHF. CDR3 nucleotides: TGTGCCAGCAGTTTCAGTTCAGGGGCTCAGCCCCAGCATTTT.

V gene TRBV9 combines with J gene TRBJ1-1, with a weak D call TRBD1 (6 bases). V lost 3 bases and J 7 bases, leaving 19 bases between the germline ends. CDR1 and CDR2 (germline): SGDLS, YYNGEE. There are 15 residues in the CDR3. The CDR3 here is CASSGRGDTPSEAFF. DNA of the CDR3: TGTGCCAGCAGCGGCCGAGGGGACACCCCTAGTGAAGCTTTCTTT.

The chain employs TRBV6-1 and TRBJ2-7; 8 bases are shared with TRBD1. V was clipped by 4 bases and J by 3 bases; unmatched bases: 17. The germline CDR1 and CDR2 sequences are MNHNS and SASEGT. CDR3 length equals 18 residues. CDR3 sequence reads: CASSVFRQGNVAGYEQYF. In nucleotides, the CDR3 is TGTGCCAGCAGTGTATTCCGACAGGGGAATGTGGCTGGCTACGAGCAGTACTTC.

This sequence joins TRBV20-1 and TRBJ2-5, with 7 bases matching TRBD1. Per germline, CDR1 DFQATT and CDR2 SNEGSKA (reference sequence). V shed 3 bases, J shed 2 bases, and the junction held 3 bases outside the gene matches. CDR3 length: 13 residues. The CDR3 here is CSASRGQQETQYF. The CDR3 DNA reads as TGCAGTGCTAGTAGGGGACAGCAAGAGACCCAGTACTTC.

The genes are TRBV24-1 and TRBJ2-3; 9 nucleotides match TRBD1. The length of the CDR3 is 15 residues. Germline CDR1 and CDR2: KGHDR and SFDVKD. V lost 9 bases, J lost 9 bases, and 15 bases stayed unmatched. The CDR3 DNA is TGTGCCACCTCACCGGACAGGGGTCGAGAAGACACGCAGTATTTT. It yields the protein CATSPDRGREDTQYF.

The chain recombines TRBV30 with TRBJ1-2; D unresolved. This CDR3 comprises 11 residues. Germline V CDR1 and CDR2: GTSNPN, SVGIG (reference sequence). Between the trimmed V and J ends, which lost 2 bases and 8 bases, there was a span of 9 bases. The CDR3: CAWSLGSGYTF. The CDR3 DNA reads as TGTGCCTGGAGTCTGGGTAGCGGCTACACCTTC.

The rearrangement links TRBV5-5 to TRBJ2-5; TRBD2 matches at 9 bases. The CDR3 is made up of 16 amino acids. The ends lost 0 bases at V and 9 bases at J; junction bases unmatched: 12. Germline CDR1 and CDR2: SGHKS and YYEKEE (reference sequence). CDR3 protein: CASSLAGGTSHSAQYF. As DNA, the CDR3 is TGTGCCAGCAGCTTGGCGGGGGGGACTAGCCATTCCGCCCAGTACTTC.

The V and J genes are TRBV29-1 and TRBJ2-3; D is unresolved. Germline CDR1 is SQVTM and CDR2 is ANQGSEA. Trimming left V 4 bases short and J 6 bases short, with 11 bases between. The CDR3 runs 12 residues. DNA for the CDR3: TGCAGCGTTGTTCAGACGGAGGATACGCAGTATTTT. Translated, it gives CSVVQTEDTQYF.

The J gene is TRBJ2-1, the V gene TRBV20-1; possibly TRBD1 or TRBD2 for D (6 bases each). The germline CDR1 and CDR2 sequences are DFQATT and SNEGSKA (reference sequence). CDR3 size: 15 residues. V was pared by 8 bases and J by 8 bases, with 25 bases between. The CDR3 region has the DNA TGCAGTCCAACGAGGGGGGACCGAGGGCGCGATGAGCAGTTCTTC. This encodes CSPTRGDRGRDEQFF.

The chain uses TRBV6-6 and TRBJ2-5; tentative D call: TRBD2 (5 bases). The V end was cut by 2 bases, the J end by 11 bases, with 15 bases between. Germline assignment: CDR1 MNHNY and CDR2 SVGAGI (reference sequence). CDR3 length: 13 residues. CDR3: CASSYASDYKQYF. The CDR3 DNA reads as TGTGCCAGCAGTTACGCCTCCGACTACAAGCAGTACTTC.

Here the CDR3 reads CASRRVGQGPNQPQHF. The CDR3, as DNA: TGTGCCAGTAGAAGGGTAGGCCAGGGACCCAATCAGCCCCAGCATTTT. The rearrangement joins TRBV19 to TRBJ1-5; TRBD1 is a possible D gene (5 bases). The V end lost 6 bases, the J end lost 3 bases, and 18 bases lay between the germline ends. The germline gives CDR1 LNHDA, CDR2 SQIVND (reference sequence). The CDR3 length is 16 residues.

The chain's CDR3 is CAISGQGYEQYF. CDR3 DNA sequence: TGTGCCATCTCGGGACAGGGTTACGAGCAGTACTTC. V and J are TRBV2 and TRBJ2-7; 9 bases map to TRBD1. The V gene end was trimmed by 10 bases and the J gene end by 4 bases; junction bases not matched to a gene: 5. This CDR3 spans 12 amino acids. Germline V gives CDR1 SNHLY, CDR2 FYNNEI.

The J gene is TRBJ2-1, the V gene TRBV20-1; weak D call: TRBD2 (7 bases). The CDR3 consists of 19 residues. Trimming took 0 bases from V and 0 from J, leaving 21 bases between them. Per the germline V gene, CDR1 is DFQATT and CDR2 is SNEGSKA (reference sequence). The CDR3 loop is CSARDWRGPPVSSYNEQFF. As DNA, the CDR3 is TGCAGTGCTAGAGATTGGCGGGGGCCCCCCGTAAGCTCCTACAATGAGCAGTTCTTC.

This clonotype was seen once. The chain joins TRBV4-3 to TRBJ2-1; 9 nucleotides align to TRBD2. The trim removed 0 bases at V and 6 bases at J, leaving 6 bases unmatched. This CDR3 comprises 16 residues. CDR1 and CDR2 from the germline V gene are LGHNA and YSLEER. CDR3: CASSQEWAGGTNEQFF. In DNA, the CDR3 is TGCGCCAGCAGCCAAGAATGGGCGGGAGGGACCAATGAGCAGTTCTTC.

This clonotype was observed a single time. This rearrangement joins TRBV5-1 to TRBJ2-4; 10 bases line up with TRBD1. The CDR3 covers 17 residues. Germline CDR1 SGHRS, CDR2 YFSETQ. V lost 4 bases and J lost 9; bases outside the gene matches: 16. CDR3 in amino acids: CASSPGTGVLGHGIQYF. The CDR3 bases are TGCGCCAGCAGCCCAGGGACAGGGGTCCTCGGGCATGGCATTCAGTACTTC.

The genes are TRBV27 and TRBJ2-7; D remains ambiguous. V lost 0 bases, J lost 0 bases, and 12 bases lay in between. The CDR3 loop spans 16 amino acids. Germline CDR1 is MNHEY and CDR2 is SMNVEV (reference sequence). CDR3 residues: CASSLSAVGSSYEQYF. DNA of the CDR3: TGTGCCAGCAGTTTATCGGCCGTCGGATCCTCCTACGAGCAGTACTTC.

This chain uses TRBV6-5 with TRBJ1-6; D ambiguous. Per germline, CDR1 MNHEY and CDR2 SVGAGI. The CDR3 length is 13 residues. With 6 bases removed from V and 10 bases from J, the gap between germline ends came to 13 bases. In nucleotides, the CDR3 is TGTGCCAGCAGGGCGGTTCGTGAGTCACCCCTCCACTTT. Translation gives CASRAVRESPLHF.

The chain has TRBV30 and TRBJ2-1; the D is unclear. Germline CDR1 and CDR2: GTSNPN and SVGIG (reference sequence). The CDR3 is made up of 13 amino acids. V lost 0 bases and J lost 6, with 9 bases in between. The CDR3 coding sequence is TGTGCCTGGAGTGTATGGACCGTCAATGAGCAGTTCTTC. It yields the protein CAWSVWTVNEQFF.

V and J are TRBV2 and TRBJ2-7; TRBD1 matches at 12 bases. This CDR3 contains 16 residues. The ends lost 8 bases at V and 4 bases at J; junction bases unmatched: 12. Germline lookup yields CDR1 SNHLY and CDR2 FYNNEI. The CDR3 here is CASSKSGTGGRYEQYF. Here the CDR3 DNA reads TGTGCCAGCTCAAAGTCGGGGACAGGGGGCAGGTACGAGCAGTACTTC.

The rearrangement joins TRBV11-2 to TRBJ1-6; D gene uncertain. CDR1 is SGHAT and CDR2 is FQNNGV in the germline V gene. There are 14 residues in the CDR3. V lost 4 bases, J lost 9 bases, and 13 bases lay in between. The CDR3 nucleotides are TGTGCCAGCAGCTCGTGGGGTATAGTTTCACCCCTCCACTTT. As protein: CASSSWGIVSPLHF. Using reference TRBV11-2 and TRBJ1-6 for the parts outside the CDR3, the full variable domain is EAGVAQSPRYKIIEKRQSVAFWCNPISGHATLYWYQQILGQGPKLLIQFQNNGVVDDSQLPKDRFSAERLKGVDSTLKIQPAKLEDSAVYLCASSSWGIVSPLHFGNGTRLTVT.

This sequence joins TRBV7-3 and TRBJ2-1; 10 bases are shared with TRBD2. The germline gives CDR1 SGHTA, CDR2 FQGTGA. J gave up 8 bases and V 2 bases, and 6 bases lay outside the gene matches. The CDR3 is made up of 15 amino acids. CDR3 region: CASSLSASGSYEQFF. DNA of the CDR3: TGTGCCAGCAGCTTATCGGCTAGCGGGAGCTATGAGCAGTTCTTC. Looking up the rest from reference TRBV7-3 and TRBJ2-1 gives the full variable domain: GAGVSQTPSNKVTEKGKYVELRCDPISGHTALYWYRQSLGQGPEFLIYFQGTGAADDSGLPNDRFFAVRPEGSVSTLKIQRTERGDSAVYLCASSLSASGSYEQFFGPGTRLTVL.

The rearrangement joins TRBV30 to TRBJ1-2; D not resolved. CDR1 GTSNPN and CDR2 SVGIG come from the germline V gene (reference sequence). V was shortened by 1 base and J by 2 bases, with 5 bases between the two germline ends. The CDR3 has 12 residues. CDR3 residues: CAWSERNYGYTF. In DNA, the CDR3 is TGTGCCTGGAGTGAGAGGAACTATGGCTACACCTTC. Complete variable domain (other parts from reference TRBV30 and TRBJ1-2): SQTIHQWPATLVQPVGSPLSLECTVEGTSNPNLYWYRQAAGRGLQLLFYSVGIGQISSEVPQNLSASRPQDRQFILSSKKLLLSDSGFYLCAWSERNYGYTFGSGTRLTVV.

The chain links TRBV2 to TRBJ1-1; D is uncertain. V lost 4 bases and J 1 base, leaving 10 bases between the germline ends. In germline, CDR1 is SNHLY, CDR2 FYNNEI. CDR3 length: 14 amino acids. CDR3 loop: CASSVMRENTEAFF. CDR3 in DNA: TGTGCCAGCAGTGTGATGAGGGAGAACACTGAAGCTTTCTTT.

The rearrangement joins TRBV5-1 to TRBJ2-1, with 8 positions matching TRBD1. Germline V gene data show CDR1 as SGHRS and CDR2 as YFSETQ. J was trimmed by 4 bases and V by 4 bases; bases with no gene match: 4. This CDR3 has 14 amino acids. CDR3 in DNA: TGCGCCAGCAGCCGTGGACAGGGATACAATGAGCAGTTCTTC. Translated: CASSRGQGYNEQFF.

The genes are TRBV29-1 and TRBJ2-3, with D unresolved. This CDR3 comprises 12 residues. Between the trimmed V and J ends, which lost 2 bases and 2 bases, there was a span of 5 bases. The V gene's germline CDR1 is SQVTM and CDR2 ANQGSEA. The CDR3 DNA follows: TGCAGCGTTGAACCTATCACAGATACGCAGTATTTT. Its protein product is CSVEPITDTQYF.